These T cell receptor beta chains were read from a single sample in a study of technical replicates of blood from a few donors. Repertoires were generated with immunoSEQ multiplex PCR, while TCRdb's copy carries only in-frame clones and drops some. The table has just over 15,000 clones, more than 75% seen once. Sequenced input: PBMCs. These receptors all come from a human donor in good health. Both conserved end residues are part of each CDR3. A D gene is named only where the DNA matches it firmly. Size values are once, few and many counts, or a class for expanded clones, and some rows have none.

d_call	clone_size	j_call	v_call	cdr3_aa	cdr3_nt
.	.	TRBJ2-2	TRBV7-3	CASSQTPYGGVNTGELFF	TGTGCCAGCAGCCAAACACCCTATGGCGGGGTGAACACCGGGGAGCTGTTTTTT
TRBD1	.	TRBJ1-5	TRBV7-8	CASSPSPLGQGEPQHF	TGTGCCAGCAGCCCTAGCCCCTTAGGACAGGGCGAACCCCAGCATTTT
TRBD1	.	TRBJ1-2	TRBV2	CASRKGQLVNYGYTF	TGTGCCAGCAGGAAGGGACAGCTCGTCAACTATGGCTACACCTTC
TRBD2	.	TRBJ2-1	TRBV7-9	CASSVGGSSYNEQFF	TGTGCCAGCAGCGTAGGCGGGAGCTCCTACAATGAGCAGTTCTTC
TRBD2	.	TRBJ2-5	TRBV2	CASTRGGGETQYF	TGTGCCAGCACACGAGGCGGGGGAGAGACCCAGTACTTC
.	.	TRBJ2-1	TRBV10-2	CASSGWANEQFF	TGCGCCAGCAGTGGATGGGCCAATGAGCAGTTCTTC
TRBD1	once	TRBJ2-7	TRBV6-5	CASRYRGEQYF	TGTGCCAGCAGGTACAGGGGGGAGCAGTACTTC
TRBD1	.	TRBJ1-1	TRBV14	CASSLRTGIEAFF	TGTGCCAGCAGCCTCCGGACAGGGATTGAAGCTTTCTTT
TRBD2	.	TRBJ2-7	TRBV2	CASYGTSGSYEQYF	TGTGCCAGCTATGGAACTAGCGGGAGTTACGAGCAGTACTTC
.	.	TRBJ2-5	TRBV30	CAWSVGGIETQYF	TGTGCCTGGAGTGTAGGGGGAATAGAGACCCAGTACTTC
TRBD2	.	TRBJ2-2	TRBV5-4	CASSLGLAGLNTGELFF	TGTGCCAGCAGCTTGGGGCTAGCGGGACTGAACACCGGGGAGCTGTTTTTT